This entry concerns a single T cell receptor (beta chain). Its specificity is unknown. This entry comes from a study of T cell responses to AZD1222 COVID-19 vaccine. Whole-study results and caveats: Spike-wide coverage was observed for vaccine-associated CD4 TCRs, with dominant responses at 160-218 and 743-854. The reported proportion of spike-specific TCRs targeting unmutated variant regions was nearly half.

Germline CDR1 and CDR2: MNHNY and SVGAGI (reference sequence). Trimming stripped 5 bases from V and 6 bases from J, with 25 bases between. The CDR3 has 17 residues. Measured with immunoSEQ multiplex PCR; TCRdb has only the in-frame clones, and not every one. The sample lists about 150,000 clones; approximately 92% were seen once. The receptor was derived from an adult in good health. The V call is TRBV6-6, the J call TRBJ1-1, with D maybe TRBD1 (5 bases). The sequences come from peripheral blood, collected on day 0 of AZD1222 vaccination. The CDR3 sequence is CASSPRQNPLVVAEAFF. CDR3 coding DNA: TGTGCCAGCAGTCCTCGACAGAACCCCTTAGTCGTGGCTGAAGCTTTCTTT.